The rows below give T cell receptor beta chains drawn from one sample of a study of beta chain features in type 1 diabetes. Profiling relied on immunoSEQ multiplex PCR, and the TCRdb table lists in-frame clones only, not all of them. The data contain about 170,000 clones, less than 9.5% of them singletons. The sample was central memory CD4+ T cells from blood. The receptors derive from a woman between 40 and 50 years old with type 1 diabetes. Both conserved end residues are part of each CDR3. A D gene is named only where the DNA matches it firmly. Expanded clones are given a class, and other clones once, few, many or no size at all.

d_call,j_call,v_call,clone_size,cdr3_length,cdr3_nt,cdr3_aa
TRBD2,TRBJ2-7,TRBV25-1,-,13,TGTGCCAGCAGCCTAGCGGGGTCCTACGAGCAGTACTTC,CASSLAGSYEQYF
-,TRBJ2-2,TRBV19,-,13,TGTGCCAGTAAGAGGGTTGTCTCCGGGGAGCTGTTTTTT,CASKRVVSGELFF
TRBD2,TRBJ2-1,TRBV7-9,many,19,TGTGCCAGCAGCCCCCGGGCCAGCGGGAGTACATCGTCCTACAATGAGCAGTTCTTC,CASSPRASGSTSSYNEQFF
TRBD1,TRBJ1-1,TRBV7-9,few,12,TGTGCCAGCAGGGGGACAGGTCCTGAAGCTTTCTTT,CASRGTGPEAFF
TRBD1,TRBJ1-1,TRBV29-1,few,14,TGCAGCGTCCTCCCAGGGGGCAAGTACACTGAAGCTTTCTTT,CSVLPGGKYTEAFF
-,TRBJ2-4,TRBV19,few,12,TGTGCCAGTACTGACAGAAAAAACATTCAGTACTTC,CASTDRKNIQYF
TRBD1,TRBJ2-7,TRBV19,-,14,TGTGCCAGTAGTCTTCCCGGGACAGCCTACGAGCAGTACTTC,CASSLPGTAYEQYF
-,TRBJ2-5,TRBV7-2,few,12,TGTGCCAGCAGCTCCTCTAAAGAGACCCAGTACTTC,CASSSSKETQYF
TRBD1,TRBJ1-5,TRBV28,few,15,TGTGCCAGCAGTGGGACAGCTTATAGCAATCAGCCCCAGCATTTT,CASSGTAYSNQPQHF
-,TRBJ2-1,TRBV7-9,few,12,TGTGCCAGCAGACGTTACGGGGATGAGCAGTTCTTC,CASRRYGDEQFF
-,TRBJ2-7,TRBV28,-,10,TGTGCCAGCAGTTTCGGCGAGCAGTACTTC,CASSFGEQYF
TRBD2,TRBJ2-7,TRBV5-1,-,14,TGCGCCAGCAGCCTGGGGACTAGCTCCTACGAGCAGTACTTC,CASSLGTSSYEQYF
-,TRBJ1-1,TRBV13,-,14,TGTGCCAGCAGCTCCCCCCTTCGGGGAACTGAAGCTTTCTTT,CASSSPLRGTEAFF
TRBD2,TRBJ2-7,TRBV10-3,many,14,TGTGCCATCAGTACTAGCGGGAGATCATTCGAGCAGTACTTC,CAISTSGRSFEQYF
-,TRBJ2-7,TRBV5-1,-,15,TGCGCCAGCAGCTTTATCGATACGGGGGAATACGAGCAGTACTTC,CASSFIDTGEYEQYF
TRBD2,TRBJ2-5,TRBV7-3,few,17,TGTGCCAGCAGCTTGGGGGGACTAGCGGGGGTACAGGAGACCCAGTACTTC,CASSLGGLAGVQETQYF
-,TRBJ2-1,TRBV28,-,14,TGTGCCAGCAGTCCGTGGGGAGGGGGGGATGAGCAGTTCTTC,CASSPWGGGDEQFF
-,TRBJ1-5,TRBV19,few,15,TGTGCCAGTAGTATGCGGGGTGGAGGCAATCAGCCCCAGCATTTT,CASSMRGGGNQPQHF
TRBD1,TRBJ2-7,TRBV7-2,-,15,TGTGCCAGCAGTCGAATTGGACAGGGCGTCCACGAGCAGTACTTC,CASSRIGQGVHEQYF
TRBD2,TRBJ2-3,TRBV15,-,15,TGTGCCACCAGCAGAGATAGCGGGAGCACAGATACGCAGTATTTT,CATSRDSGSTDTQYF
TRBD2,TRBJ2-7,TRBV9,few,15,TGTGCCAGCAGCGTAGAGAGCGGGGGGGCGTACGAGCAGTACTTC,CASSVESGGAYEQYF
TRBD2,TRBJ2-1,TRBV4-1,few,15,TGCGCCAGCAGCCAATGGGGGGGTCCCTACAATGAGCAGTTCTTC,CASSQWGGPYNEQFF
TRBD2,TRBJ2-7,TRBV4-3,-,17,TGCGCCAGCAGCCAAGCCGGGACTAGCGGGGCTGGGTACGAGCAGTACTTC,CASSQAGTSGAGYEQYF
TRBD1,TRBJ1-1,TRBV6-6,-,14,TGTGCCAGCAGTCCACGCAGGGGGGTAACTGAAGCTTTCTTT,CASSPRRGVTEAFF
TRBD1,TRBJ1-1,TRBV29-1,few,15,TGCAGCGCTCCGGGACAGGGTCTGGGGAACACTGAAGCTTTCTTT,CSAPGQGLGNTEAFF
-,TRBJ2-7,TRBV28,few,13,TGTGCCACTATCACAGGGAACTCCTACGAGCAGTACTTC,CATITGNSYEQYF
-,TRBJ1-3,TRBV28,-,15,TGTGCCAGCAGCCCCCGGGAAGAAACTGGAAACACCATATATTTT,CASSPREETGNTIYF
TRBD1,TRBJ1-1,TRBV29-1,few,13,TGCAGCTCGACAGGGGGCGAGAACACTGAAGCTTTCTTT,CSSTGGENTEAFF
TRBD1,TRBJ1-4,TRBV6-6,few,13,TGTGCCAGCTCCGGGACAGCTAATGAAAAACTGTTTTTT,CASSGTANEKLFF
-,TRBJ1-1,TRBV30,few,10,TGTGCCTACAGGGTCACTGAAGCTTTCTTT,CAYRVTEAFF
TRBD1,TRBJ2-5,TRBV7-3,few,13,TGTGCCAGCAGCCCGGGACAGGGAGAGACCCAGTACTTC,CASSPGQGETQYF
-,TRBJ2-3,TRBV7-2,-,16,TGTGCCAGCAGCTTAGCAGTCAGGGGAGGGACAGATACGCAGTATTTT,CASSLAVRGGTDTQYF
TRBD2,TRBJ2-7,TRBV4-3,-,17,TGCGCCAGCAGCTCGCGACTAGCGGGGGGCCCGTCCTACGAGCAGTACTTC,CASSSRLAGGPSYEQYF
-,TRBJ2-1,TRBV5-1,few,13,TGCGCCAGCAGCTTGAGGGGGGGCAATGAGCAGTTCTTC,CASSLRGGNEQFF
-,TRBJ2-3,TRBV7-8,few,14,TGTGCCAGCAGCTTCCAGCGGGCGACAGATACGCAGTATTTT,CASSFQRATDTQYF
TRBD1,TRBJ2-1,TRBV29-1,-,14,TGCAGCTCCCCAGGGACAGGGGGCTCAAATGAGCAGTTCTTC,CSSPGTGGSNEQFF
-,TRBJ1-2,TRBV14,-,12,TGTGCCAGCAGCCATAACTTGAGGGGCTACACCTTC,CASSHNLRGYTF
TRBD2,TRBJ2-5,TRBV5-1,-,14,TGCGCCAGCAGTGAACTAGCGGGTTTTGAGACCCAGTACTTC,CASSELAGFETQYF
-,TRBJ2-1,TRBV7-9,many,16,TGTGCCAGCAGTTTAGGGGGGAGGGGGACCTACAATGAGCAGTTCTTC,CASSLGGRGTYNEQFF
-,TRBJ1-5,TRBV5-1,few,14,TGCGCCAGCAGCCCCGGGGGGGGCAATCAGCCCCAGCATTTT,CASSPGGGNQPQHF
-,TRBJ1-2,TRBV2,-,14,TGTGCCAGCAGTGAAAGGGTCGCCGGGGGGGAGTACACCTTC,CASSERVAGGEYTF
-,TRBJ2-5,TRBV28,-,13,TGTGCCAGCAGCCCCGCGGACCAAGAGACCCAGTACTTC,CASSPADQETQYF
-,TRBJ1-1,TRBV29-1,-,12,TGCAGCGTTAGTACCGGGACACGGACGGCGTTCTTT,CSVSTGTRTAFF
TRBD1,TRBJ2-7,TRBV7-9,-,14,TGTGCCAGCAGCTTAGCGGGACAGTCCTACGAGCAGTACTTC,CASSLAGQSYEQYF
-,TRBJ1-6,TRBV28,few,14,TGTGCCAGCAGTTGGACAGAGAATAATTCACCCCTCCACTTT,CASSWTENNSPLHF
TRBD1,TRBJ1-2,TRBV11-2,few,15,TGTGCCAGCAGCGTGGGGACAGCAAGTTCGTATGGCTACACCTTC,CASSVGTASSYGYTF
-,TRBJ1-1,TRBV14,few,15,TGTGCCAGCAACCCCCCGGGATACCTCGACACTGAAGCTTTCTTT,CASNPPGYLDTEAFF
TRBD1,TRBJ2-1,TRBV5-1,few,15,TGCGCCAGCAGCTCCGGGACAGGGGCTGGTGGTGAGCAGTTCTTC,CASSSGTGAGGEQFF
-,TRBJ2-2,TRBV30,few,12,TGTGGAGGAGGGGGCAACACCGGGGAGCTGTTTTTT,CGGGGNTGELFF
-,TRBJ1-6,TRBV4-3,few,15,TGCGCCAGCAGCCAAGATAGCCTCGGGAATTCACCCCTCCACTTT,CASSQDSLGNSPLHF
-,TRBJ2-1,TRBV11-1,few,12,TGTGCCAGCAGCTTAGGAGGACTTGAGCAGTTCTTC,CASSLGGLEQFF
TRBD2,TRBJ2-2,TRBV5-1,few,14,TGCGCCAGCCTCGGGACTAGCGGGGCCGGGGAGCTGTTTTTT,CASLGTSGAGELFF
TRBD2,TRBJ2-1,TRBV6-5,-,15,TGTGCCAGCAGTCCTGGCGGCGGGAGGGACAATGAGCAGTTCTTC,CASSPGGGRDNEQFF
TRBD1,TRBJ1-4,TRBV5-1,-,14,TGCGCCAGCAGCTTGTCTGGACAGGGAAAAAAACTGTTTTTT,CASSLSGQGKKLFF
-,TRBJ1-1,TRBV2,few,15,TGTGCCAGCAGTGAATTGGGCAAAACGAACACTGAAGCTTTCTTT,CASSELGKTNTEAFF
TRBD1,TRBJ1-1,TRBV29-1,few,18,TGCAGCGTTGAAGGGAGCAGAGGCTCGACAGGGGGCAGCGCTGAAGCTTTCTTT,CSVEGSRGSTGGSAEAFF
TRBD2,TRBJ2-7,TRBV11-2,-,14,TGTGCCAGCAGCTTAGCGGGAGGATCCTACGAGCAGTACTTC,CASSLAGGSYEQYF